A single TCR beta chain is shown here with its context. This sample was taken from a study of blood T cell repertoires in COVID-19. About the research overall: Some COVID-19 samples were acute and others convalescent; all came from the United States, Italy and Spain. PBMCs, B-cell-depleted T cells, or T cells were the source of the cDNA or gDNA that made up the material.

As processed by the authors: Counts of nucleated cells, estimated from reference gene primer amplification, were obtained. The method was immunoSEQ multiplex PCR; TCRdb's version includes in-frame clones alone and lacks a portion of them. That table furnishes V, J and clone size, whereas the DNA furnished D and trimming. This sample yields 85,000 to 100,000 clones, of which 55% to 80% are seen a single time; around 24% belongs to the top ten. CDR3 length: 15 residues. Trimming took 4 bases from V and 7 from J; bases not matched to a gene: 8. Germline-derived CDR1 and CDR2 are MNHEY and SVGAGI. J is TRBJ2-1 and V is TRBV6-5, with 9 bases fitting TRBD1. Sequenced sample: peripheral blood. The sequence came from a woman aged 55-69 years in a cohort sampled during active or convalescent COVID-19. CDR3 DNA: TGTGCCAGCAGTTTAACCGGGGACAGGGTAAATGAGCAGTTCTTC. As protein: CASSLTGDRVNEQFF.